This T cell receptor (beta chain) stems from a study of spatial heterogeneity in lung cancer. Findings and limits, study-wide: Tumor TCRs that were ubiquitous and expanded showed up in blood more at resection than follow-up.

As to this clonotype: Its cognate antigen is unknown.

Stated time point: sample taken at primary tumor resection. The input material, whole RNA from tumor, nontumor lung or frozen PBMC, was sequenced unsorted. The J segment lost 4 bases and the V segment lost 1 base, leaving 3 bases of the junction unmatched. The CDR3 totals 17 residues. Individually, TCR cDNA molecules were each labelled with a unique molecular identifier. Each CDR3 protein gets one entry after TCRdb re-called the 5' RACE reads with MiXCR. This table holds tens of thousands of distinct CDR3 sequences, about 4.5% found once. This chain connects TRBV12-3 or TRBV12-4 to TRBJ2-1; 14 bases are a match to TRBD2. This TCR came from a male donor with early-stage non-small cell lung cancer. The source material was PBMCs, sampled at surgery. The CDR3 reads CASSLGGLAGGYNEQFF. CDR3 coding DNA: TGTGCCAGCAGTTTAGGCGGACTAGCGGGGGGATACAATGAGCAGTTCTTC.